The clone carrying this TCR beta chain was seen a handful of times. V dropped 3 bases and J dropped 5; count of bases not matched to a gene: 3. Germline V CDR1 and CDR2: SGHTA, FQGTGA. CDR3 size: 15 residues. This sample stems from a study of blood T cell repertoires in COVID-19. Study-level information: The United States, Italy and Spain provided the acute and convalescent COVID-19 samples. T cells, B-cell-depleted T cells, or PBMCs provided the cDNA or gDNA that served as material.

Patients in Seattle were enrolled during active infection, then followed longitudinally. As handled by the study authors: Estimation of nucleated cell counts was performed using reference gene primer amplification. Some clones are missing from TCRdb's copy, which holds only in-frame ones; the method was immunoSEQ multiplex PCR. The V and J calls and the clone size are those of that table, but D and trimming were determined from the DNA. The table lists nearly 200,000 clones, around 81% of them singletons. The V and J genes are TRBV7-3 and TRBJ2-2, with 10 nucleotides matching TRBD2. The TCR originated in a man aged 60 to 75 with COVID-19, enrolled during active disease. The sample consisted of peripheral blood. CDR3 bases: TGTGCCAGCAGCTTGGGACTAGCGTCGACCGGGGAGCTGTTTTTT. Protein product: CASSLGLASTGELFF.